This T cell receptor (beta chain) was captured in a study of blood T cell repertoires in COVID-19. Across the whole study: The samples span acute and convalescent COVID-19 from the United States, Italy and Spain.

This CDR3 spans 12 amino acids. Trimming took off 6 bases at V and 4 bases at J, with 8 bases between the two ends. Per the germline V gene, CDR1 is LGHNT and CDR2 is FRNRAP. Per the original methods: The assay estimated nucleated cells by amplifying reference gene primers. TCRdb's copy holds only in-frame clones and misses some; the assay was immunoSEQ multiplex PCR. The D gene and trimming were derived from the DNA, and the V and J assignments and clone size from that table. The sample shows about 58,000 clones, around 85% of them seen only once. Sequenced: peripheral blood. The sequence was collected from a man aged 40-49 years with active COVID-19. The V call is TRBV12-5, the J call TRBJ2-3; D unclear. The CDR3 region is CASGLRADTQYF. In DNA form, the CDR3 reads TGTGCTAGTGGATTAAGAGCAGATACGCAGTATTTT.